Only a few counts were recorded for the clone carrying this T cell receptor beta chain. The antigen remains unidentified. The CDR3 is 16 amino acids. Trimming stripped 2 bases from V and 8 bases from J, with 20 bases between. Germline CDR1 reads SGHNT; CDR2 reads YYREEE (reference sequence). This sample is part of a study of cytomegalovirus exposure and HLA in healthy donors. Looking at the study overall: Inside one of the first data releases sat around 86 million unique TCRs taken from HLA-typed donors. The study placed around 85% of its roughly 410 genotyped donors in the Caucasian-associated ancestry cluster.

Researchers ran the PCR with 60 Vbeta and 13 Jbeta primers. TCRdb's copy holds only in-frame clones and misses some; the assay was immunoSEQ multiplex PCR. The profile shows roughly 99,000 clones, under 80% of them singletons. Whole-study findings and limits: For most subjects, TCR beta sequences were reported to predict HLA-A and HLA-B alleles with accuracy. Association of a missense DCLRE1C variant with TCR beta V- and J-gene trimming was reported in a later analysis.

The chain employs TRBV5-4 and TRBJ2-1; D perhaps matches TRBD2 (7 bases). Sequencing input: PBMCs. The receptor comes from a male donor in good health and CMV-seronegative. CDR3: CASSFLSGAGAYEQFF. CDR3 nucleotides: TGTGCCAGCAGCTTCTTATCGGGGGCGGGGGCTTATGAGCAGTTCTTC.